The source of this T cell receptor beta chain is a study of cytomegalovirus exposure and HLA in healthy donors. General study findings and limits: Productive status was seen about 90% or about 30% of the time for most TCR beta V segments in an earlier analysis.

Unmatched junction bases numbered 4, after V lost 0 bases and J lost 0 bases. Per the germline V gene, CDR1 is SGHDT and CDR2 is YYEEEE. The CDR3 totals 16 residues. Concerning this clone: Its target is not known.

The PCR made use of 60 Vbeta and 13 Jbeta primers. Assay: immunoSEQ multiplex PCR; the TCRdb copy retains only in-frame clones and omits some. The data contain over 80,000 clones, around 79% of them singletons. Sample: PBMCs. The sequence was obtained from a woman in her 70s in good health and CMV-seropositive. The chain links TRBV5-6 to TRBJ2-7; 9 bases agree with TRBD2. The CDR3 loop is CASSLEGSGSSYEQYF. For the CDR3, the DNA is TGTGCCAGCAGCTTGGAGGGTAGCGGGAGCTCCTACGAGCAGTACTTC.